The clone carrying this T cell receptor (beta chain) was picked up many times. What it binds is unknown. These data belong to a study of T cells in Graves' hyperthyroidism and ophthalmopathy. General observations from the study: Most thyroid clonotypes expanded above 0.001 appeared in blood too.

The CDR3 is 16 amino acids. Trimming took off 4 bases at V and 1 base at J, with 16 bases between the two ends. Germline values: CDR1 MNHEY, CDR2 SMNVEV (reference sequence). RNA transcripts gave rise to amplified TCR beta CDR3 regions. Using the HTBI primer set, a first-round RT-PCR was run on the TCR CDR3. TCRdb re-called the multiplex PCR reads through MiXCR, storing one row per CDR3 protein. The sample comprises over 700,000 distinct CDR3 sequences, roughly a sixth of which are singletons, and about a sixth rests with the top ten. This TCR derives from a woman aged 45-65 years with Graves' hyperthyroidism that later progressed to Graves' ophthalmopathy. The chain joins TRBV27 to TRBJ2-5; D might be TRBD1 or TRBD2, each matching 6 bases. Source material: blood. DNA of the CDR3: TGTGCCAGCAGTTACGAGGGGGGCCTTGCCCAAGAGACCCAGTACTTC. Its translation: CASSYEGGLAQETQYF.